The sequence of this T cell receptor (beta chain) was determined in a study of identical twins. Study outcomes and limitations: Part of the zero-insertion signal could reflect confounding by invariant MAIT and iNKT cells. The degree of excess twin sharing was weaker in beta out-of-frame sequences.

V was clipped by 3 bases and J by 0 bases, with 5 bases between them. The CDR3 consists of 13 residues. Germline V gene lookup returns CDR1 ENHRY and CDR2 SYGVKD. In the case of this clonotype: The target antigen is unknown.

TCRdb called the 5' RACE reads again in MiXCR, with one record for every CDR3 protein. The sample carries hundreds of thousands of distinct CDR3 sequences, 15% to 20% recorded once. The same data also went into a second study, on T cells expressing NK-cell markers.

This TCR came from a woman aged 18-35 years in good health. The rearrangement links TRBV10-3 to TRBJ1-1; D gene ambiguous. Sequencing input: PBMCs. Here the CDR3 DNA reads TGTGCCATCAGTGACCAATTGAACACTGAAGCTTTCTTT. It is translated as CAISDQLNTEAFF.